This entry describes one T cell receptor beta chain. Original handling: The authors estimated nucleated cell counts from reference gene primer amplification. The table came from immunoSEQ multiplex PCR; TCRdb's copy has only in-frame clones and leaves some out. V, J and clone size are taken as reported in that table, and D and trimming were inferred from the DNA itself. The table has nearly 200,000 clones, approximately 84% seen once; the top ten hold 4.5% to 5.5%. This sample is part of a study of blood T cell repertoires in COVID-19. Study summary: The origin of the acute and convalescent COVID-19 samples was the United States, Italy and Spain. PBMCs, B-cell-depleted T cells, or T cells provided the cDNA or gDNA that made up the material.

Germline V gene data show CDR1 as SEHNR and CDR2 as FQNEAQ (reference sequence). The CDR3 is 17 amino acids. V shed 3 bases and J 2 bases; nucleotides not matched to a gene: 8. The origin of this receptor is a woman in her 70s with active or convalescent COVID-19. What was sequenced was peripheral blood. The chain recombines TRBV7-9 with TRBJ2-7, with 12 bases matching TRBD2. The CDR3 bases are TGTGCCAGCAGCTTGTTACCCGGGACTAGCGGGCCCTACGAGCAGTACTTC. It yields the protein CASSLLPGTSGPYEQYF.